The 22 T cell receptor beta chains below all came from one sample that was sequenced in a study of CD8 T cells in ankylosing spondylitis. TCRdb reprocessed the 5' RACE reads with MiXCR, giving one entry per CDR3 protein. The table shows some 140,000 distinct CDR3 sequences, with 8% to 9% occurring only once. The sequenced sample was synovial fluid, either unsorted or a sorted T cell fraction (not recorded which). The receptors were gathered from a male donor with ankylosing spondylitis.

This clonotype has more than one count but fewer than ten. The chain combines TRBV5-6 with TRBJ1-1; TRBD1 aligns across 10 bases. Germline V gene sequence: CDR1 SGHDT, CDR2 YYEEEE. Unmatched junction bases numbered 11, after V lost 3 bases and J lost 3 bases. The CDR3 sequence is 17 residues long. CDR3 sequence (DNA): TGTGCCAGCAGCTGGGGACAGGGGTTCGCTACGTACACTGAAGCTTTCTTT. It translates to CASSWGQGFATYTEAFF.

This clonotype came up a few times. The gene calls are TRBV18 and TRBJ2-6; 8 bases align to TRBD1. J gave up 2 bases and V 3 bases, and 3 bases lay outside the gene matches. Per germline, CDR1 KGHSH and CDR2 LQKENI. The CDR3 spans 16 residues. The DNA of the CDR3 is TGTGCCAGCTCACCGACAGGGGAAGCTGGGGCCAACGTCCTGACTTTC. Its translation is CASSPTGEAGANVLTF.

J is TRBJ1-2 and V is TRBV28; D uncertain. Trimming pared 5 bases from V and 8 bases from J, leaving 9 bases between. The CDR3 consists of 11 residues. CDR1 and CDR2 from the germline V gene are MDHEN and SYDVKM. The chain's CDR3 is CASSEPLGYTF. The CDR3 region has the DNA TGTGCCAGCAGTGAGCCGTTGGGCTACACCTTC.

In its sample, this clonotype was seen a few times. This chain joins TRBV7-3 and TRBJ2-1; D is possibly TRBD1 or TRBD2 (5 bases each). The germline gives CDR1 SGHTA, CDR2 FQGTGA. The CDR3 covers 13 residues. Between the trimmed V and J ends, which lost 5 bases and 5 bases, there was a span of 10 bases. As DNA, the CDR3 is TGTGCCAGCAGCCGAGGGGCAAACAATGAGCAGTTCTTC. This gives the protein CASSRGANNEQFF.

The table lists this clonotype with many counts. CDR3 in amino acids: CASSYPGGRGELFF. The DNA for the CDR3 is TGTGCCAGCAGTTACCCGGGGGGGAGAGGGGAGCTGTTTTTT. The rearrangement links TRBV6-5 to TRBJ2-2; 8 nucleotides agree with TRBD2. This CDR3 is 14 amino acids long. V shed 2 bases, J shed 8 bases, and the junction held 4 bases outside the gene matches. The germline CDR1 and CDR2 sequences are MNHEY and SVGAGI.

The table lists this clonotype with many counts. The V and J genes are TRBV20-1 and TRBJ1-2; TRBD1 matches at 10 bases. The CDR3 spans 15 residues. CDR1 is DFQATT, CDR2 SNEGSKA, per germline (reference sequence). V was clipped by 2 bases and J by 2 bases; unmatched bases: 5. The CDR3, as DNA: TGCAGTGCTAGATCGCGGGACAGGGGAAACTATGGCTACACCTTC. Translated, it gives CSARSRDRGNYGYTF.

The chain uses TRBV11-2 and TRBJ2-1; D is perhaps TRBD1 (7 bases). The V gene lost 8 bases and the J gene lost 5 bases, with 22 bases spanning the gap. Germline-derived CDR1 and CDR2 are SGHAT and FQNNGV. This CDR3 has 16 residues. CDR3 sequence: CASSRTGGGKNNEQFF. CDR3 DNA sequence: TGTGCCAGCTCCAGGACAGGAGGGGGTAAGAACAATGAGCAGTTCTTC.

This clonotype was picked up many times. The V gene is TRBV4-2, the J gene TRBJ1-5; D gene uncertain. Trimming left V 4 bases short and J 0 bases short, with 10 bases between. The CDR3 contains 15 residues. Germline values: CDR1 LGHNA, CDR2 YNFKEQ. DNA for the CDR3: TGTGCCAGCAGCCCTCTGGCGGCTAGCAATCAGCCCCAGCATTTT. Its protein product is CASSPLAASNQPQHF.

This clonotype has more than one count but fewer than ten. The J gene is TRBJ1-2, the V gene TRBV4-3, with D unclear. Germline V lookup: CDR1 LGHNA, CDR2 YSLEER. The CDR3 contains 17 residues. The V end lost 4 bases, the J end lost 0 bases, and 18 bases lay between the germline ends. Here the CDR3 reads CASSLHDRGPTNYGYTF. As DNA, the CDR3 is TGCGCCAGCAGCCTTCACGACCGAGGCCCTACTAACTATGGCTACACCTTC.

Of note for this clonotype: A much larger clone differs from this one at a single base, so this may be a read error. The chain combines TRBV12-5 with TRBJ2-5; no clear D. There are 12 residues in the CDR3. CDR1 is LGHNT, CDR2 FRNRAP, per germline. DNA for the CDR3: TGTGTTAGTGGTTATTCTCAAGAGACCCAGTACTTC. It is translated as CVSGYSQETQYF.

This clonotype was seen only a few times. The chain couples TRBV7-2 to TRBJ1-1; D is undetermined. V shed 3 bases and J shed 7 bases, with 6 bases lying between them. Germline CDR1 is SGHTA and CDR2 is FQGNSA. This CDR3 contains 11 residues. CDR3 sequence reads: CASSFWGEAFF. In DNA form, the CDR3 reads TGTGCCAGCAGCTTTTGGGGTGAAGCTTTCTTT.

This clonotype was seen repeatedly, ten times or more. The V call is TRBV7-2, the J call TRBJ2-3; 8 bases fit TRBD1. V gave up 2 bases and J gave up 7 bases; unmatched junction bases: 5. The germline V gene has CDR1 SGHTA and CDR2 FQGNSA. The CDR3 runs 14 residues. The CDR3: CASSLPRQGHTQYF. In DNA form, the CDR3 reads TGTGCCAGCAGCTTACCTCGACAGGGGCATACGCAGTATTTT.

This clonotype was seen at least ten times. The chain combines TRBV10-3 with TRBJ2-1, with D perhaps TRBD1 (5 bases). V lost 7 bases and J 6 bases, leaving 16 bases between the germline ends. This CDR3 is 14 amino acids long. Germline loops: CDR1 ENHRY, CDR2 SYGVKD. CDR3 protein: CAITDRLLGNEQFF. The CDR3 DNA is TGTGCCATCACTGACAGACTCTTAGGCAATGAGCAGTTCTTC.

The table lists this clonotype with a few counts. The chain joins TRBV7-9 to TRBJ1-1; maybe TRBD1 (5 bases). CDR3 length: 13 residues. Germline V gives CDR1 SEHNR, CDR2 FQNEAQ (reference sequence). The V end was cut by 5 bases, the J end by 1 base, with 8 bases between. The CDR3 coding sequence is TGTGCCAGCAGCCGACAGCCGAACACTGAAGCTTTCTTT. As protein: CASSRQPNTEAFF.

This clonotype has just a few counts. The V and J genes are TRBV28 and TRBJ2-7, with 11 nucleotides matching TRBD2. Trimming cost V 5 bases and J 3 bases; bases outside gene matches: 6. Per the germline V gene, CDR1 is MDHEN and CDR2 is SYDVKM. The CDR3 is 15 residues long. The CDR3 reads CASSPPGLAVYEQYF. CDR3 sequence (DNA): TGTGCCAGCAGTCCTCCGGGACTAGCGGTCTACGAGCAGTACTTC.

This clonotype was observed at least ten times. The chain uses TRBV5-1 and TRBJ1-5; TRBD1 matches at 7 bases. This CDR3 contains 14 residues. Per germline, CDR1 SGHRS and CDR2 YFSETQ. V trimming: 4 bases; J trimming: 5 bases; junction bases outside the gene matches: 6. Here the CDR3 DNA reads TGCGCCAGCAGCGCTTCAGGGGGACATCAGCCCCAGCATTTT. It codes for CASSASGGHQPQHF.

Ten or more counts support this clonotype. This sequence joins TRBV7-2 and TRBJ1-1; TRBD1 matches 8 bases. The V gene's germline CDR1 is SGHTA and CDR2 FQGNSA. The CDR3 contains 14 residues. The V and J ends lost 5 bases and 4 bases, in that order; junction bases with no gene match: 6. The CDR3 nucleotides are TGTGCCAGCAGCATCTCAGGGGGCGGCACTGAAGCTTTCTTT. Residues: CASSISGGGTEAFF. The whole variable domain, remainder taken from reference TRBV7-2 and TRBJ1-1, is GAGVSQSPSNKVTEKGKDVELRCDPISGHTALYWYRQSLGQGLEFLIYFQGNSAPDKSGLPSDRFSAERTGGSVSTLTIQRTQQEDSAVYLCASSISGGGTEAFFGQGTRLTVV.

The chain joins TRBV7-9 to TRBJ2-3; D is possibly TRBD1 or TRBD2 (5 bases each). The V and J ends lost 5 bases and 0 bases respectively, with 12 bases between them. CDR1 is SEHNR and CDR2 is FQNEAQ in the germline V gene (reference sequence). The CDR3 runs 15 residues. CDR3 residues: CASSPAWDSTDTQYF. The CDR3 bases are TGTGCCAGCAGCCCCGCCTGGGACAGCACAGATACGCAGTATTTT.

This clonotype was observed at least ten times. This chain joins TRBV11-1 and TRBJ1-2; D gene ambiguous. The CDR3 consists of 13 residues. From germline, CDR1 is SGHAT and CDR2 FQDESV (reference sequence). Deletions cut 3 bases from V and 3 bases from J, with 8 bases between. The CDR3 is CASSFNTHYGYTF. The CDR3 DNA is TGTGCCAGCAGCTTCAACACCCACTATGGCTACACCTTC.

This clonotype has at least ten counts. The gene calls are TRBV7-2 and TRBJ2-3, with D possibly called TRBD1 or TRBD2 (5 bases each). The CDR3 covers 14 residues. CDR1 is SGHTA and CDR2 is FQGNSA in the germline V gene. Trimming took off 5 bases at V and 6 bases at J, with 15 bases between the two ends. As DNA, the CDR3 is TGTGCCAGCAGCCAGGATGGGGGATCCGATACGCAGTATTTT. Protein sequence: CASSQDGGSDTQYF.

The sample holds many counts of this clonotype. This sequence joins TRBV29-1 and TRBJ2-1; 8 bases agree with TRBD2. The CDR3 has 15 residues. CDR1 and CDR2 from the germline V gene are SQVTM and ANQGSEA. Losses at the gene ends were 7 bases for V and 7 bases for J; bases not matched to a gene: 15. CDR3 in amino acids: CSANPRGAQGNEQFF. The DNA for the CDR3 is TGCAGCGCTAACCCGCGGGGGGCCCAGGGGAATGAGCAGTTCTTC.

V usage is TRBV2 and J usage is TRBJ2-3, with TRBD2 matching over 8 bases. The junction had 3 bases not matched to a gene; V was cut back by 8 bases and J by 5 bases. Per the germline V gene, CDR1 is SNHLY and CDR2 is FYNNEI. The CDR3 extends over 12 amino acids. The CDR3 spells CASALAGDTQYF. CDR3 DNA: TGTGCCAGCGCGCTAGCGGGAGATACGCAGTATTTT.